This T cell receptor (beta chain) was profiled in a study of shared clonotypes between healthy human individuals. This CDR3 is 18 amino acids long. Germline assignment: CDR1 SGDLS and CDR2 YYNGEE. V lost 0 bases to trimming and J lost 2 bases, with 19 bases between them. In the naive CD8 group, cells lacked CD45RO and were positively selected for CCR7, so terminally differentiated effector memory CD45RA+ cells were left out. Using immunoSEQ multiplex PCR, the repertoire was profiled, and TCRdb retains in-frame clones only, with some absent. The sample lists roughly 2.1 million clones, roughly 91% seen once, with over 1.5% in the top ten.

The receptor comes from a young man in good health. Some clones in this sample may be carry-over from other donors' samples. The sequenced sample was naive CD8+ T cells from PBMCs. This chain joins TRBV9 and TRBJ2-3, with D maybe TRBD2 (6 bases). The CDR3 DNA follows: TGTGCCAGCAGCGTAGATTTCGGGGGTGCAGATGACACAGATACGCAGTATTTT. Its protein is CASSVDFGGADDTDTQYF.